Here is one T cell receptor (beta chain) with its context. This clonotype has ten or more counts. Its recognized antigen is unknown. The input lacks base qualities; no much larger clone sits a single base away. The entry originates in a study of low-dose radiotherapy and immunotherapy resistance in tumors (dated by TCRdb to 2021 to 2024). Concerning the study at large: Cohort 1 received 0.5 Gy per fraction every 2 weeks, with a prescribed total PTV dose of 6.5 Gy. For Cohort 2, the dose was 1 Gy per fraction given every two weeks, adding up to 13 Gy in total across 26 weeks. Nivolumab and ipilimumab were both given intravenously, with nivolumab at a 240 mg flat dose every two weeks and ipilimumab at 1 mg/kg every six weeks. Cyclophosphamide 200 mg/m2 was administered intravenously every two weeks, one day before each radiation and immunotherapy administration. Patients took aspirin 300 mg orally once daily for four cycles, starting on cycle 1 day 1. The trial did not randomize participants into treatment groups. Eight patients were included in the translational analysis: three from the first dose cohort and the first five from the second dose cohort.

The time point label on this specimen signifies: after trial treatment. The sample's treatment or condition, from its label and the paper: LDRT plus nivolumab, ipilimumab, low-dose cyclophosphamide and aspirin (RACIN trial). Donors were enrolled in RACIN, a single-arm phase I dose-escalation trial combining nivolumab, ipilimumab, aspirin, low-dose cyclophosphamide and low-dose radiotherapy. Patients with advanced, TIL-negative solid tumors were considered eligible. Measured from the cysteine to the phenylalanine, the CDR3 is 13 residues long. The retained sequence is limited to the CDR3, 39 bases, with the frame set at the first base. From a lookup of the germline V gene, CDR1 and CDR2 are MDHEN and SYDVKM. Trimming at the junction amounts to 8 bases on V and 6 bases on J, and the germline ends lie 17 bases apart. The instrument given in TCRdb is Illumina HiSeq 2500. To make first-strand cDNA, Superscript III was used along with a set of TRAV- and TRBV-specific primers so that both the TCRalpha and TCRbeta chains were covered. A roughly 19-cycle PCR with Phusion amplified the TCRs, pairing a constant-region primer with the adapter that was attached to the V primers. Isolated mRNA was amplified with the MessageAmp II aRNA Amplification Kit, using a roughly 15-hour in vitro transcription at 37°C. mRNA for TCR sequencing was isolated with the Dynabeads mRNA DIRECT Purification Kit. Indexed Illumina adapters were added in a second Phusion PCR of around 27 cycles, and the PCR products were purified with AMPure XP beads. The authors' analysis ran thus. Using custom Perl scripts, TCR sequences that encoded the same protein were pooled, out-of-frame sequences were dropped, and the abundance of each clonotype was calculated. Any TCR sequence backed by just one read was left out of the analysis. Shannon entropy, Gini index, clonality, richness, and the frequency of TCRs shared between repertoires were included as repertoire metrics. The public reads were reprocessed in TCRdb via fastp at Q25 and MiXCR, keeping in-frame beta chains. Each entry merges the rows of one CDR3 protein and shows their most common DNA and genes. What appears here as the V and J calls and clone size reflects TCRdb's work, not the paper's. Here the sample has around 80,000 distinct CDR3 sequences; 17% occur a single time. The ten largest clones add up to less than 1.5% of the sample.

The specimen comprised PBMCs, sampled after low-dose radiotherapy plus immunotherapy. The chain is made from TRBV28 and TRBJ2-7, and the D gene may be TRBD2, 6 bases matching. The source is a male donor with prostate cancer. DNA sequence: TGTGCCAGCCTCTTCGGGAGTTCAGGCGAGCAGTACTTC. It encodes CASLFGSSGEQYF.